The clone carrying this T cell receptor (beta chain) is medium-sized (0.01 to 0.1%) by share. The V end was cut by 7 bases, the J end by 2 bases, with 15 bases between. The CDR3 has 14 residues. Germline V gene lookup returns CDR1 MNHEY and CDR2 SVGEGT. This specimen comes from a study of CXCR3 chemokines and chemotherapy response in bladder cancer. One entry per CDR3 protein, called by TCRdb with MiXCR from the PCR reads. The sample carries under 3,500 distinct CDR3 sequences, roughly 26% recorded once. Sample acquisition took place from a patient whose treatment included neoadjuvant chemotherapy. The receptor comes from a human donor with bladder cancer that did not respond to neoadjuvant chemotherapy. The gene calls are TRBV6-2 or TRBV6-3 and TRBJ2-7; the D is unclear. This CDR3 is CASTTSWTPYEQYF. CDR3 sequence (DNA): TGTGCCAGCACCACGTCATGGACCCCCTACGAGCAGTACTTC.